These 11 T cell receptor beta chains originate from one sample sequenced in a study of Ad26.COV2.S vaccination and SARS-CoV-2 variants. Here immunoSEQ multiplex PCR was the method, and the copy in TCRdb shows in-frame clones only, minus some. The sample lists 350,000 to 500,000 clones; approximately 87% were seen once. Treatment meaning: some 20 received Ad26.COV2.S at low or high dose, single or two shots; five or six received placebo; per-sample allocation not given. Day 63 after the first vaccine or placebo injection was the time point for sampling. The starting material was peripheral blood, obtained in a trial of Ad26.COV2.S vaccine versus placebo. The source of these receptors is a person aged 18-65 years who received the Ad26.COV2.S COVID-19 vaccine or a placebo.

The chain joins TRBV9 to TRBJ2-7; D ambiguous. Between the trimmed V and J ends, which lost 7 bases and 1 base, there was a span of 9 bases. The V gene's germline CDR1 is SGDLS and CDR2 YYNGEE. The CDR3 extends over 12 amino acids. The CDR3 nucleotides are TGTGCCAGCCCCAACGGATCCTACGAGCAGTACTTC. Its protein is CASPNGSYEQYF.

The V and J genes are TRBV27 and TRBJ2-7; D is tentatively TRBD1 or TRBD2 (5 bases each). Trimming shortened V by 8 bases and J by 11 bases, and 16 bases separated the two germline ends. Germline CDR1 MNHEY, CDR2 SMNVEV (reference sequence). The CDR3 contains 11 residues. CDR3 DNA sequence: TGTGCCAGCGGCAGGGAGAAACTAGAGTACTTC. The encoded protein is CASGREKLEYF.

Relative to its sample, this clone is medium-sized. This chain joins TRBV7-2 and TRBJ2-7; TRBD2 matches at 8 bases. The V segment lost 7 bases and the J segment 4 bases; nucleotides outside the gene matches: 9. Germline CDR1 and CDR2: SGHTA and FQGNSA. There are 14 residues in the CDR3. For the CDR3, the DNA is TGTGCCAGCACCGGACGGGGGGGCGGGTACGAGCAGTACTTC. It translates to CASTGRGGGYEQYF.

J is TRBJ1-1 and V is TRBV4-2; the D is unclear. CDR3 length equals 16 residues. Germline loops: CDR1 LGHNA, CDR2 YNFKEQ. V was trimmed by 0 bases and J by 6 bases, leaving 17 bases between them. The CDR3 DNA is TGTGCCAGCAGCCAAGAAACCGGGGTACCAAGAGCTGAAGCTTTCTTT. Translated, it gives CASSQETGVPRAEAFF.

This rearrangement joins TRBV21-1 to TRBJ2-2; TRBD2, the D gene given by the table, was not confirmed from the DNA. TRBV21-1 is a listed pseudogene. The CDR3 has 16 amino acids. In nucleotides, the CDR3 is TGTGCCAGCAGCAAAGCGCCCCGGGCGAACACCGGGGAGCTGTTTTTT. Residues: CASSKAPRANTGELFF.

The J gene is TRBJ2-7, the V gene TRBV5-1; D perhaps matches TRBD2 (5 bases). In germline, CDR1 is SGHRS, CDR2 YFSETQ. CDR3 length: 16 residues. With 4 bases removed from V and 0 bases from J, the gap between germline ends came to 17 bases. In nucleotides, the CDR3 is TGCGCCAGCAGCCCCTTGAGCGGCCCGAACTCCTACGAGCAGTACTTC. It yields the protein CASSPLSGPNSYEQYF.

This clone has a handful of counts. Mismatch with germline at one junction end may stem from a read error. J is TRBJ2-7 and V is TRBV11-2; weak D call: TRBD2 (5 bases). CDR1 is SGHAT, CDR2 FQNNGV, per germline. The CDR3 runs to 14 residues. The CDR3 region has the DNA TGTGCCAGCAGCTTAGAAGTGTTGGGAGCCCAAAGCGACTTC. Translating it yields CASSLEVLGAQSDF.

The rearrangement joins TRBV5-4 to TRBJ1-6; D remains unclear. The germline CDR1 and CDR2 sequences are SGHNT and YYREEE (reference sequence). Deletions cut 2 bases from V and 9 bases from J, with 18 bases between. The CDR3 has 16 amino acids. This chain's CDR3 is CASSFLPRPGSSPLHF. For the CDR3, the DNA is TGTGCCAGCAGCTTTTTACCCCGGCCCGGGAGTTCACCCCTCCACTTT.

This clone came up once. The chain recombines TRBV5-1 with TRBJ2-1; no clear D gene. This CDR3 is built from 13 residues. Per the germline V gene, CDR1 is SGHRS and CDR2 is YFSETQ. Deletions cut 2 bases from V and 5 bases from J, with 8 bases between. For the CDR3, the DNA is TGCGCCAGCAGCTTCGAGTTCCACAATGAGCAGTTCTTC. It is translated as CASSFEFHNEQFF.

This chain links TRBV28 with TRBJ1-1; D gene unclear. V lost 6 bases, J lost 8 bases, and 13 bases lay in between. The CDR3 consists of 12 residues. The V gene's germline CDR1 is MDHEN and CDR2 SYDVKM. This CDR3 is CASSRGKREAFF. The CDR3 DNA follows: TGTGCCAGCAGCCGGGGAAAAAGGGAAGCTTTCTTT.

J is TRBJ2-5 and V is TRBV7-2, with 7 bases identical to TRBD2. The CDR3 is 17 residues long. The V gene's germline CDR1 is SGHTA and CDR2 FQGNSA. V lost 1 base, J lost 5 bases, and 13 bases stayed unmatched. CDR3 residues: CASSLGSSGLPRETQYF. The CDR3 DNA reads TGTGCCAGCAGCTTAGGATCTAGCGGCCTACCCCGGGAGACCCAGTACTTC.